A single sample gave rise to the 24 T cell receptor beta chains below, sequenced in a study of blood T cell repertoires in COVID-19. Sequencing was performed with immunoSEQ multiplex PCR; in TCRdb, only in-frame clones are kept and a portion is missing. The table has 150,000 to 200,000 clones, approximately 80% seen once. The sequencing input was PBMCs or T cells enriched from blood (not recorded which). The receptors shown here come from a man over 45 who had recovered from COVID-19.

V and J are TRBV6-5 and TRBJ1-4; D may be TRBD1 (5 bases). Germline CDR1 MNHEY, CDR2 SVGAGI. The germline V and J ends were trimmed by 0 bases and 8 bases, with 13 bases remaining between them. The CDR3 is 15 residues long. CDR3: CASSYSGHLAEKLFF. DNA of the CDR3: TGTGCCAGCAGTTACTCCGGACACCTTGCCGAAAAACTGTTTTTT.

DNA for the CDR3: TGCAGCGCGACACCTTACACTGAAGCTTTCTTT. As protein: CSATPYTEAFF. The V call is TRBV20-1, the J call TRBJ1-1; D gene ambiguous. This CDR3 has 11 amino acids. Germline V gene data show CDR1 as DFQATT and CDR2 as SNEGSKA (reference sequence).

The gene calls are TRBV6-5 and TRBJ2-5; the match to TRBD2 covers 14 bases. Germline V CDR1 and CDR2: MNHEY, SVGAGI. V lost 4 bases, J lost 3 bases, and 1 base stayed unmatched. The CDR3 length is 15 residues. As DNA, the CDR3 is TGTGCCAGCAGTTTGACTAGCGGGGGGGAAGAGACCCAGTACTTC. Translating gives CASSLTSGGEETQYF.

CDR3 in DNA: TGTGCCAGTAGTACGCACAGGGGGCGGTCTTACGAGCAGTACTTC. Protein: CASSTHRGRSYEQYF. J is TRBJ2-7 and V is TRBV19; TRBD1 agrees at 9 bases. V gave up 4 bases and J gave up 4 bases; unmatched junction bases: 8. Germline loops: CDR1 LNHDA, CDR2 SQIVND (reference sequence). The CDR3 is made up of 15 amino acids.

V gene TRBV18 combines with J gene TRBJ1-5, with D tentatively TRBD1 (6 bases). This CDR3 region has 15 residues. V shed 2 bases and J shed 2 bases, with 10 bases lying between them. The germline V gene encodes CDR1 KGHSH and CDR2 LQKENI. The CDR3 reads CASSPDGGRNQPQHF. CDR3 in DNA: TGTGCCAGCTCACCAGACGGGGGGCGCAATCAGCCCCAGCATTTT.

For the CDR3, the DNA is TGTGCCAGCAGCCGAGGGTTGAAATACGAGCAGTACTTC. Translation gives CASSRGLKYEQYF. V is TRBV3-1 (or the pseudogene TRBV3-2) and J is TRBJ2-7, with D possibly matching TRBD2 (5 bases). In germline, CDR1 is LGHDT, CDR2 YNNKEL (reference sequence). Trimming removed 4 bases at V and 4 bases at J, with 11 bases between. This CDR3 comprises 13 residues.

This chain links TRBV4-2 with TRBJ2-3; TRBD1 aligns across 11 bases. The CDR3 runs 16 residues. CDR1 is LGHNA and CDR2 is YNFKEQ in the germline V gene. V lost 3 bases, J lost 1 base, and 3 bases stayed unmatched. CDR3 sequence reads: CASSQRTGGRTDTQYF. As DNA, the CDR3 is TGTGCCAGCAGCCAGAGGACAGGGGGCCGCACAGATACGCAGTATTTT.

This chain uses TRBV6-1 with TRBJ2-2; 8 bases are a match to TRBD1. Germline V gene data show CDR1 as MNHNS and CDR2 as SASEGT. J gave up 4 bases and V 2 bases, and 3 bases lay outside the gene matches. The CDR3 spans 15 residues. The CDR3 DNA sequence: TGTGCCAGCAGTGAACAGGGGGCTGTCACCGGGGAGCTGTTTTTT. This codes for CASSEQGAVTGELFF.

The rearrangement uses TRBV9 and TRBJ1-5; D might be TRBD1 (5 bases). The CDR3 is 14 amino acids. Germline CDR1 is SGDLS and CDR2 is YYNGEE. V lost 4 bases and J 7 bases, leaving 15 bases between the germline ends. DNA of the CDR3: TGTGCCAGCAGCCCCGGGGGGGGTTCCCAGCCCCAGCATTTT. Translation: CASSPGGGSQPQHF.

The V gene is TRBV5-1, the J gene TRBJ1-5; 7 nucleotides align to TRBD1. Germline lookup yields CDR1 SGHRS and CDR2 YFSETQ. The CDR3 has 15 amino acids. The trim removed 3 bases at V and 3 bases at J, leaving 6 bases unmatched. The CDR3: CASSWGQTHNQPQHF. Here the CDR3 DNA reads TGCGCCAGCAGCTGGGGACAGACCCACAATCAGCCCCAGCATTTT.

Comment on this clone: No conserved phenylalanine or tryptophan is present at the end of the CDR3, so a read error is the likely explanation. The chain links TRBV7-3 to TRBJ1-2; a weak D match, TRBD1 (6 bases). The length of the CDR3 is 15 residues. Deletions cut 2 bases from V and 3 bases from J, with 13 bases between. The germline gives CDR1 SGHTA, CDR2 FQGTGA. DNA for the CDR3: TGTGCCAGCAGCTTAGGGCAGGGGACCCACTATGGCTACACCCTC. Protein: CASSLGQGTHYGYTL.

This clone was detected only a few times. The chain recombines TRBV6-5 with TRBJ1-4; the D gene is possibly TRBD1 (6 bases). This CDR3 has 15 residues. V gave up 6 bases and J gave up 4 bases, with 15 bases separating them. Per the germline V gene, CDR1 is MNHEY and CDR2 is SVGAGI. The CDR3 nucleotides read TGTGCCAGCAGCTTAGGACAGACAATTAATGAAAAACTGTTTTTT. It is translated as CASSLGQTINEKLFF.

V and J are TRBV4-1 and TRBJ1-2; D may be TRBD1 (6 bases). This CDR3 is built from 15 residues. Germline lookup yields CDR1 MGHRA and CDR2 YSYEKL. Trimming left V 4 bases short and J 4 bases short, with 16 bases between. The CDR3 spells CASSPGGALFYGYTF. The CDR3 DNA reads as TGCGCCAGCAGCCCGGGGGGGGCCCTATTCTATGGCTACACCTTC.

The V call is TRBV10-3, the J call TRBJ2-5; D is ambiguous. V lost 10 bases and J lost 4, with 10 bases in between. Germline V gene data show CDR1 as ENHRY and CDR2 as SYGVKD. The CDR3 has 11 amino acids. The CDR3 coding sequence is TGTGCCACCGCGGTGGGAGAGACCCAGTACTTC. Translated: CATAVGETQYF.

J is TRBJ2-1 and V is TRBV18; TRBD2 agrees at 12 bases. The ends lost 2 bases at V and 0 bases at J; junction bases unmatched: 8. The CDR3 contains 19 residues. The germline V gene has CDR1 KGHSH and CDR2 LQKENI. The CDR3 is CASSPWRLAGVSSYNEQFF. As DNA, the CDR3 is TGTGCCAGCTCACCATGGAGACTAGCGGGGGTCAGCTCCTACAATGAGCAGTTCTTC.

This clone was observed once. V and J are TRBV5-1 and TRBJ2-7, with a weak D call TRBD1 (6 bases). Trimming stripped 0 bases from V and 2 bases from J, with 12 bases between. The CDR3 extends over 15 amino acids. The germline V gene encodes CDR1 SGHRS and CDR2 YFSETQ. The CDR3 DNA is TGCGCCAGCAGCTTGGGGGACACCATAGCCTACGAGCAGTACTTC. The encoded protein is CASSLGDTIAYEQYF.

The chain carries TRBV18 and TRBJ2-3, with 7 bases that match TRBD2. Looked up from germline, CDR1 is KGHSH and CDR2 is LQKENI. This CDR3 has 16 residues. V was pared by 3 bases and J by 2 bases, with 8 bases of the junction left unmatched. Here the CDR3 DNA reads TGTGCCAGCTCACCTCGCCTAGCGGTGCCCACAGATACGCAGTATTTT. Its protein is CASSPRLAVPTDTQYF.

Written as DNA, the CDR3 is TGTGCCAGCAGACGACAGGGCTCCTATAATTCACCCCTCCACTTT. It codes for CASRRQGSYNSPLHF. This chain uses TRBV28 with TRBJ1-6; TRBD1 matches at 7 bases. This CDR3 has 15 residues. Germline CDR1 is MDHEN and CDR2 is SYDVKM. With 6 bases clipped from V and 0 bases from J, the junction kept 2 bases outside the gene matches.

The chain combines TRBV25-1 with TRBJ1-6; D is ambiguous. Germline V gene data show CDR1 as MGHDK and CDR2 as SYGVNS. CDR3 length equals 16 residues. The germline V and J ends were trimmed by 7 bases and 0 bases, with 13 bases remaining between them. The CDR3 bases are TGTGCCAGCAAGGGTGGCGGGAGCTCCTATAATTCACCCCTCCACTTT. It translates to CASKGGGSSYNSPLHF.

V is TRBV7-9 and J is TRBJ1-2; TRBD1 aligns across 8 bases. This CDR3 contains 14 residues. CDR1 SEHNR and CDR2 FQNEAQ come from the germline V gene (reference sequence). With 5 bases clipped from V and 6 bases from J, the junction kept 8 bases outside the gene matches. In DNA form, the CDR3 reads TGTGCCAGCAGCCCCTTGGACAGGGAAGATGGCTACACCTTC. This codes for CASSPLDREDGYTF.

The chain links TRBV18 to TRBJ2-1, with a weak D call TRBD1 (6 bases). The CDR3 totals 12 residues. CDR1 and CDR2 from the germline V gene are KGHSH and LQKENI. The V and J ends lost 5 bases and 9 bases respectively, with 11 bases between them. In DNA, the CDR3 is TGTGCCAGCTCAGCAACAGGGACTGAGCAGTTCTTC. It specifies CASSATGTEQFF.

In this sample, this clone turned up a few times. The chain joins TRBV14 to TRBJ1-1, with 7 bases identical to TRBD1. The V gene end was trimmed by 5 bases and the J gene end by 5 bases; junction bases not matched to a gene: 2. Germline V gives CDR1 SGHDN, CDR2 FVKESK. This CDR3 spans 12 amino acids. CDR3 bases: TGTGCCAGCAGCTTGGGACAGACTGAAGCTTTCTTT. The encoded protein is CASSLGQTEAFF.

This clone occurred a few times. The chain has TRBV6-5 and TRBJ1-2; 9 bases fit TRBD1. This CDR3 spans 15 amino acids. J gave up 4 bases and V 4 bases, and 7 bases lay outside the gene matches. Germline CDR1 and CDR2: MNHEY and SVGAGI. The CDR3 coding sequence is TGTGCCAGCAGTTCCCAAGGACAGGGGAGCTATGGCTACACCTTC. It is translated as CASSSQGQGSYGYTF.

The CDR3 loop is CASSLGTGGMETQYF. In nucleotides, the CDR3 is TGTGCCAGCAGCTTAGGGACAGGGGGCATGGAGACCCAGTACTTC. The rearrangement links TRBV7-9 to TRBJ2-5; 11 bases align to TRBD1. Germline V gene lookup returns CDR1 SEHNR and CDR2 FQNEAQ (reference sequence). This CDR3 contains 15 residues. V lost 1 base, J lost 5 bases, and 3 bases stayed unmatched.